These 20 T cell receptor beta chains were all obtained from the same sample, sequenced in a study of long-term antiretroviral therapy in people with HIV. Survey level was the resolution at which the v3.0 immunoSEQ assay ran. The method was immunoSEQ multiplex PCR; TCRdb's version includes in-frame clones alone and lacks a portion of them. The sample gives about 34,000 clones, roughly 87% of which show up once; 10% to 15% is in the top ten. The specimen was unsorted PBMCs, collected 1.1 years after starting antiretroviral therapy. The receptors shown here come from a man aged 18 to 30 with HIV.

The rearrangement links TRBV6-5 to TRBJ2-7; D may be TRBD1 or TRBD2 (5 bases each). The CDR3 runs 13 residues. Germline V lookup: CDR1 MNHEY, CDR2 SVGAGI. With 7 bases removed from V and 5 bases from J, the gap between germline ends came to 15 bases. This CDR3 is CASTGRPSNEQYF. The DNA of the CDR3 is TGTGCCAGCACGGGGCGGCCCTCGAACGAGCAGTACTTC.

This clone was seen just once. The chain employs TRBV28 and TRBJ2-2; D gene uncertain. This CDR3 has 15 residues. Germline loops: CDR1 MDHEN, CDR2 SYDVKM. V lost 2 bases, J lost 3 bases, and 10 bases lay in between. CDR3 sequence reads: CASSLLPLDTGELFF. For the CDR3, the DNA is TGTGCCAGCAGTTTACTACCCCTGGACACCGGGGAGCTGTTTTTT.

The chain joins TRBV13 to TRBJ1-6, with D tentatively TRBD1 (5 bases). V was cut by 4 bases and J by 0 bases, with 16 bases left in between. The CDR3 is 18 amino acids. The V gene's germline CDR1 is PRHDT and CDR2 FYEKMQ (reference sequence). CDR3: CASSSGQPIDSYNSPLHF. DNA of the CDR3: TGTGCCAGCAGCTCCGGACAACCTATCGACTCCTATAATTCACCCCTCCACTTT.

The chain uses TRBV10-3 and TRBJ1-4; weak D call: TRBD1 (5 bases). The V gene lost 6 bases and the J gene lost 3 bases, with 11 bases spanning the gap. CDR1 is ENHRY and CDR2 is SYGVKD in the germline V gene. This CDR3 has 14 amino acids. CDR3 loop: CAIRRQGSNEKLFF. CDR3 sequence (DNA): TGTGCCATCAGGCGGCAGGGTTCTAATGAAAAACTGTTTTTT.

This chain links TRBV6-1 with TRBJ1-2; the D is unclear. The CDR3 extends over 12 amino acids. Germline V CDR1 and CDR2: MNHNS, SASEGT. The ends were cut back, 0 bases at V and 11 bases at J, with 10 bases in the middle. The DNA for the CDR3 is TGTGCCAGCAGTGAAGCGAACAGAAGATACACCTTC. This encodes CASSEANRRYTF.

The V gene is TRBV11-2, the J gene TRBJ1-1; a possible D gene is TRBD1 (5 bases). Trimming pared 5 bases from V and 3 bases from J, leaving 10 bases between. The CDR3 is 13 residues long. Looked up from germline, CDR1 is SGHAT and CDR2 is FQNNGV. DNA for the CDR3: TGTGCCAGCAGCCCTTTAGGGGACACTGAAGCTTTCTTT. Translation: CASSPLGDTEAFF.

V gene TRBV29-1 combines with J gene TRBJ2-1; 8 bases are a match to TRBD2. The CDR3 runs to 16 residues. V lost 2 bases, J lost 7 bases, and 13 bases stayed unmatched. CDR1 SQVTM and CDR2 ANQGSEA come from the germline V gene. The CDR3 DNA sequence: TGCAGCGTTGAACCTCCTTCCAGCGGGGGTTGGAATGAGCAGTTCTTC. Its translation: CSVEPPSSGGWNEQFF.

The rearrangement uses TRBV11-2 and TRBJ2-7; D possibly corresponds to TRBD2 (6 bases). Germline loops: CDR1 SGHAT, CDR2 FQNNGV. V was shortened by 5 bases and J by 3 bases, with 14 bases between the two germline ends. This CDR3 region has 14 residues. The CDR3: CASSPTTGDYEQYF. The CDR3 DNA reads as TGTGCCAGCAGCCCTACGACGGGGGACTACGAGCAGTACTTC.

This sequence joins TRBV7-2 and TRBJ2-1, with D possibly TRBD1 on 6 matching bases. The ends were cut back, 1 base at V and 3 bases at J, with 10 bases in the middle. This CDR3 has 15 residues. Germline values: CDR1 SGHTA, CDR2 FQGNSA. The DNA for the CDR3 is TGTGCCAGCAGCTTAGTTGGGGGCGGCTACAATGAGCAGTTCTTC. Translated: CASSLVGGGYNEQFF.

The V gene is TRBV7-3, the J gene TRBJ2-5; 9 positions match TRBD2. V was pared by 4 bases and J by 7 bases, with 1 base of the junction left unmatched. This CDR3 has 12 residues. From germline, CDR1 is SGHTA and CDR2 FQGTGA. As DNA, the CDR3 is TGTGCCAGCAGCTCGCGGGGGGGGACCCAGTACTTC. This encodes CASSSRGGTQYF.

The chain combines TRBV27 with TRBJ2-7; 9 bases agree with TRBD1. V shed 6 bases, J shed 6 bases, and the junction held 12 bases outside the gene matches. This CDR3 is 15 amino acids long. Germline CDR1 reads MNHEY; CDR2 reads SMNVEV (reference sequence). The CDR3 loop is CASSDPGQGRREQYF. The CDR3 coding sequence is TGTGCCAGCAGCGACCCGGGACAGGGTCGGCGCGAGCAGTACTTC.

V gene TRBV14 combines with J gene TRBJ1-1; no definite D call. Per germline, CDR1 SGHDN and CDR2 FVKESK. This CDR3 spans 15 amino acids. The V end lost 3 bases, the J end lost 5 bases, and 16 bases lay between the germline ends. The CDR3 here is CASSQDRAPYTEAFF. The CDR3, as DNA: TGTGCCAGCAGCCAGGACCGGGCTCCTTATACTGAAGCTTTCTTT.

The genes are TRBV30 and TRBJ2-6, with TRBD1 as a possible D gene (6 bases). V dropped 6 bases and J dropped 0 bases, with 9 bases sitting between them. The length of the CDR3 is 14 residues. CDR1 and CDR2 (germline): GTSNPN, SVGIG (reference sequence). This CDR3 is CACRTDSGANVLTF. The DNA for the CDR3 is TGTGCCTGCCGGACAGACTCTGGGGCCAACGTCCTGACTTTC.

J is TRBJ2-7 and V is TRBV7-8, with D possibly matching TRBD2 (6 bases). Germline lookup yields CDR1 SGHVS and CDR2 FQNEAQ. The CDR3 totals 13 residues. V shed 5 bases and J shed 7 bases, with 15 bases lying between them. The CDR3 nucleotides read TGTGCCAGCAGCGGGGGGACGTTTTGGGAGCAGTACTTC. Translating it yields CASSGGTFWEQYF.

The chain is built from TRBV28 and TRBJ1-2; D is undetermined. Germline CDR1 MDHEN, CDR2 SYDVKM. Trimming left V 2 bases short and J 10 bases short, with 8 bases between. CDR3 size: 11 residues. CDR3 amino acids: CASSLGEDYTF. The CDR3 region has the DNA TGTGCCAGCAGTTTAGGTGAAGACTACACCTTC.

The V and J genes are TRBV28 and TRBJ2-1; 11 nucleotides match TRBD2. The CDR3 runs 14 residues. Germline V CDR1 and CDR2: MDHEN, SYDVKM. Unmatched junction bases numbered 6, after V lost 5 bases and J lost 9 bases. The CDR3 sequence is CASSLSTSGIEQFF. CDR3 DNA sequence: TGTGCCAGCAGTCTCTCGACTAGCGGGATTGAGCAGTTCTTC. Full variable domain (outside the CDR3, taken from reference TRBV28 and TRBJ2-1): DVKVTQSSRYLVKRTGEKVFLECVQDMDHENMFWYRQDPGLGLRLIYFSYDVKMKEKGDIPEGYSVSREKKERFSLILESASTNQTSMYLCASSLSTSGIEQFFGPGTRLTVL.

The rearrangement links TRBV18 to TRBJ1-1; tentatively, D is TRBD1 (6 bases). The V gene lost 4 bases and the J gene lost 7 bases, with 10 bases spanning the gap. This CDR3 is built from 12 residues. The germline V gene has CDR1 KGHSH and CDR2 LQKENI. CDR3 in amino acids: CASSRQVDEAFF. The CDR3 region has the DNA TGTGCCAGCTCACGACAGGTCGATGAAGCTTTCTTT.

The V call is TRBV4-1, the J call TRBJ1-4; D remains ambiguous. Germline V CDR1 and CDR2: MGHRA, YSYEKL. This CDR3 contains 16 residues. Trimming removed 1 base at V and 7 bases at J, with 16 bases between. The DNA for the CDR3 is TGCGCCAGCAGCCAAGGGGCCAACAGACAACTTGAAAAACTGTTTTTT. It encodes CASSQGANRQLEKLFF.

This chain uses TRBV18 with TRBJ2-5; the match to TRBD1 covers 8 bases. Germline values: CDR1 KGHSH, CDR2 LQKENI. The V gene end was trimmed by 3 bases and the J gene end by 5 bases; junction bases not matched to a gene: 11. CDR3 length: 16 amino acids. This CDR3 reads CASSPISDRGYETQYF. The CDR3 DNA reads as TGTGCCAGCTCACCGATATCAGACAGGGGTTACGAGACCCAGTACTTC. The whole variable domain, filled in from reference TRBV18 and TRBJ2-5, reads NAGVMQNPRHLVRRRGQEARLRCSPMKGHSHVYWYRQLPEEGLKFMVYLQKENIIDESGMPKERFSAEFPKEGPSILRIQQVVRGDSAAYFCASSPISDRGYETQYFGPGTRLLVL.

This chain uses TRBV19 with TRBJ1-5; TRBD1 matches 8 bases. The CDR3 has 14 amino acids. V trimming: 7 bases; J trimming: 1 base; junction bases outside the gene matches: 3. Germline assignment: CDR1 LNHDA and CDR2 SQIVND (reference sequence). The CDR3 sequence: CASTWTGSNQPQHF. CDR3 bases: TGTGCCAGTACCTGGACAGGGAGCAATCAGCCCCAGCATTTT.